This T cell receptor (beta chain) was identified in a study of blood T cell repertoires in COVID-19. The data were produced by immunoSEQ multiplex PCR, yet TCRdb's version contains in-frame clones alone and is incomplete. This table has a few hundred thousand clones, roughly 91% appearing once. The CDR3 runs to 13 residues. Trimming removed 0 bases at V and 8 bases at J, with 11 bases between. Germline V lookup: CDR1 LNHDA, CDR2 SQIVND (reference sequence). Source material: PBMCs or T cells enriched from blood (not recorded which). This clonotype originated in a young woman who had recovered from COVID-19. The V call is TRBV19, the J call TRBJ2-7, with unresolved D. Here the CDR3 reads CASSIDRRSQQYF. In DNA form, the CDR3 reads TGTGCCAGTAGTATAGATCGGCGGTCCCAGCAGTACTTC. Supplemented by reference TRBV19 and TRBJ2-7, the full variable domain reads DGGITQSPKYLFRKEGQNVTLSCEQNLNHDAMYWYRQDPGQGLRLIYYSQIVNDFQKGDIAEGYSVSREKKESFPLTVTSAQKNPTAFYLCASSIDRRSQQYFGPGTRLTVT.